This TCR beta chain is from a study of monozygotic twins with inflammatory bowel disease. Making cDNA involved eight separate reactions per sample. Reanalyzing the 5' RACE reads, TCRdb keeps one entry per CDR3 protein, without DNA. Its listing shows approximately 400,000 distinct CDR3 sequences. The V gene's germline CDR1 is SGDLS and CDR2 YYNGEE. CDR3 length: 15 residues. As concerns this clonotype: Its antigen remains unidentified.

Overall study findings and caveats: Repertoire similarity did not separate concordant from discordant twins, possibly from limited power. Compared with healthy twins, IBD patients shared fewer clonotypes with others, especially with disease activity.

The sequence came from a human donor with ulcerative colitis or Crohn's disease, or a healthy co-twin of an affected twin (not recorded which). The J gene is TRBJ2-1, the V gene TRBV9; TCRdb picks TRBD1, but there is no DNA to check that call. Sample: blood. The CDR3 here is CASSGRGHRAIVQFF.